These 16 T cell receptor beta chains share one sample of origin, sequenced in a study of cytomegalovirus exposure and HLA in healthy donors (dated by TCRdb to 2016 to 2017). Receptors were amplified or captured by the immunoSEQ multiplex PCR assay. The multiplex PCR relied on a mix of 60 forward primers for TCR Vbeta segments and 13 reverse primers for TCR Jbeta segments. In TCRdb, the immuneACCESS table is reduced to in-frame sequences with V and J assigned. These tables do not hold every clone; where another copy was compared, an unresolved V gene accounts for under half, and the others remain unexplained. The sample table contains 200,000 to 250,000 clones; only one count was recorded for roughly 79% of them. The top ten hold around 1.7% of the sample. The specimen sequenced was PBMCs. All receptors derive from a man between 18 and 29 years old in good health and CMV-seronegative.

Details on this clone: A junction boundary mismatches the germline segment, possibly from a read error. The CDR3 protein is CAASRDFPGLGTEAFF. As DNA, the CDR3 is TGTGCCGCCAGCAGAGATTTTCCAGGGCTCGGCACTGAAGCTTTCTTT. The gene calls are TRBV15 and TRBJ1-1; a possible D gene is TRBD1 (5 bases). This CDR3 region has 16 residues. Germline loops: CDR1 LNHNV, CDR2 YYDKDF (reference sequence).

CDR3 nucleotide sequence: TGTGCCACCACGGGACAGGGGGAAAAGAACACTGAAGCTTTCTTT. It is translated as CATTGQGEKNTEAFF. This sequence joins TRBV10-3 and TRBJ1-1; the match to TRBD1 covers 11 bases. V gave up 10 bases and J gave up 1 base; unmatched junction bases: 8. The CDR3 runs to 15 residues. Germline CDR1 is ENHRY and CDR2 is SYGVKD.

The chain links TRBV5-4 to TRBJ2-2, with 8 positions matching TRBD1. V was clipped by 2 bases and J by 5 bases; unmatched bases: 5. Germline CDR1 reads SGHNT; CDR2 reads YYREEE (reference sequence). The CDR3 has 15 amino acids. As DNA, the CDR3 is TGTGCCAGCAGCTTTGGACAGGGACAGACCGGGGAGCTGTTTTTT. This codes for CASSFGQGQTGELFF.

The J gene is TRBJ1-2, the V gene TRBV25-1; D uncertain. The CDR3 covers 11 residues. V lost 6 bases and J 7 bases, leaving 9 bases between the germline ends. Germline assignment: CDR1 MGHDK and CDR2 SYGVNS. The CDR3 loop reads CASSVGSGYTF. The CDR3 DNA reads TGTGCCAGCAGCGTCGGTAGTGGCTACACCTTC.

This chain connects TRBV4-2 to TRBJ2-7; the match to TRBD2 covers 10 bases. CDR3 length: 21 amino acids. J lost 3 bases, V lost 0 bases, and 20 bases had no gene match. Looked up from germline, CDR1 is LGHNA and CDR2 is YNFKEQ. Here the CDR3 DNA reads TGTGCCAGCAGCCAAGAGTTCCCAAGCGGGAGGGAATCATATGGAGGCTACGAGCAGTACTTC. Its translation: CASSQEFPSGRESYGGYEQYF.

As to this clone: Other nucleotide sequences in the sample specify the same CDR3. J is TRBJ2-3 and V is TRBV7-2; 9 nucleotides align to TRBD2. This CDR3 spans 16 amino acids. Germline-derived CDR1 and CDR2 are SGHTA and FQGNSA. Trimming removed 0 bases from V and 2 bases from J; junction bases left unmatched: 3. The CDR3 reads CASSLALAGPTDTQYF. The CDR3 DNA reads as TGTGCCAGCAGCTTAGCCCTAGCGGGACCCACAGATACGCAGTATTTT.

The chain employs TRBV18 and TRBJ1-4; a possible D gene is TRBD1 (6 bases). CDR1 KGHSH and CDR2 LQKENI come from the germline V gene. The CDR3 contains 15 residues. Trimming removed 3 bases at V and 7 bases at J, with 15 bases between. The CDR3 spells CASSPSQGGSEKLFF. As DNA, the CDR3 is TGTGCCAGCTCACCTTCACAGGGCGGGAGTGAAAAACTGTTTTTT.

This clone was recorded only once. The chain joins TRBV7-6 to TRBJ2-5; tentatively, D is TRBD1 (8 bases). CDR1 and CDR2 (germline): SGHVS, FNYEAQ. V shed 4 bases and J shed 4 bases, with 16 bases lying between them. This CDR3 is built from 15 residues. The DNA of the CDR3 is TGTGCCAGCAGCTCAGTGGACAGGGAGGGAGAGACCCAGTACTTC. Protein product: CASSSVDREGETQYF.

The CDR3 region is CASSVAGGQLDEKLFF. For the CDR3, the DNA is TGTGCCAGCAGCGTAGCGGGAGGACAGCTGGATGAAAAACTGTTTTTT. This chain links TRBV9 with TRBJ1-4, with TRBD1 as a possible D gene (6 bases). In germline, CDR1 is SGDLS, CDR2 YYNGEE. The V end was cut by 0 bases, the J end by 6 bases, with 15 bases between. The CDR3 covers 16 residues.

In its sample, this clone was seen once. The chain has TRBV19 and TRBJ2-7; 8 nucleotides line up with TRBD1. Germline values: CDR1 LNHDA, CDR2 SQIVND (reference sequence). V lost 4 bases to trimming and J lost 7 bases; unmatched junction nucleotides: 6. The CDR3 runs to 13 residues. DNA of the CDR3: TGTGCCAGTAGTAGTCAGGGGGCGCGGGAGCAGTACTTC. This translates into CASSSQGAREQYF. The full variable domain, with the rest looked up from reference TRBV19 and TRBJ2-7, is DGGITQSPKYLFRKEGQNVTLSCEQNLNHDAMYWYRQDPGQGLRLIYYSQIVNDFQKGDIAEGYSVSREKKESFPLTVTSAQKNPTAFYLCASSSQGAREQYFGPGTRLTVT.

This chain links TRBV5-5 with TRBJ2-7; 7 nucleotides line up with TRBD1. This CDR3 comprises 17 residues. Germline CDR1 SGHKS, CDR2 YYEKEE (reference sequence). The V and J ends lost 4 bases and 0 bases, in that order; junction bases with no gene match: 13. The CDR3 region is CASSPGTATAYSYEQYF. DNA of the CDR3: TGTGCCAGCAGCCCCGGGACAGCTACCGCTTACTCCTACGAGCAGTACTTC. Full variable domain (missing parts from reference TRBV5-5 and TRBJ2-7): DAGVTQSPTHLIKTRGQQVTLRCSPISGHKSVSWYQQVLGQGPQFIFQYYEKEERGRGNFPDRFSARQFPNYSSELNVNALLLGDSALYLCASSPGTATAYSYEQYFGPGTRLTVT.

This clone was detected once. The chain carries TRBV6-5 and TRBJ2-1, with D perhaps matching TRBD2 (7 bases). Trimming took 8 bases from V and 7 from J, leaving 21 bases between them. CDR1 and CDR2 (germline): MNHEY, SVGAGI. The CDR3 contains 15 residues. This CDR3 is CASSIGGGGLNEQFF. As DNA, the CDR3 is TGTGCCAGCTCTATAGGGGGGGGCGGTTTGAATGAGCAGTTCTTC.

The chain carries TRBV15 and TRBJ1-2; 10 positions match TRBD1. The CDR3 has 13 amino acids. The junction had 2 bases not matched to a gene; V was cut back by 5 bases and J by 5 bases. Germline V gene data show CDR1 as LNHNV and CDR2 as YYDKDF (reference sequence). CDR3: CATSADRGYGYTF. CDR3 nucleotides: TGTGCCACCAGCGCGGACAGGGGGTATGGCTACACCTTC. The variable domain in full, with the rest retrieved from reference TRBV15 and TRBJ1-2, is DAMVIQNPRYQVTQFGKPVTLSCSQTLNHNVMYWYQQKSSQAPKLLFHYYDKDFNNEADTPDNFQSRRPNTSFCFLDIRSPGLGDTAMYLCATSADRGYGYTFGSGTRLTVV.

This clone was seen only once. V gene TRBV6-5 combines with J gene TRBJ1-5, with 9 bases aligning to TRBD1. The CDR3 consists of 15 residues. CDR1 and CDR2 from the germline V gene are MNHEY and SVGAGI. J lost 7 bases, V lost 0 bases, and 4 bases had no gene match. In nucleotides, the CDR3 is TGTGCCAGCAGTTACTCCCGGACAGGGGAACAGCCCCAGCATTTT. Residues: CASSYSRTGEQPQHF.

The V and J genes are TRBV6-6 and TRBJ1-5; 7 bases align to TRBD1. Unmatched junction bases numbered 3, after V lost 4 bases and J lost 3 bases. Germline V gene sequence: CDR1 MNHNY, CDR2 SVGAGI (reference sequence). The CDR3 consists of 14 residues. The CDR3 here is CASSWGTANQPQHF. The DNA of the CDR3 is TGTGCCAGCAGTTGGGGGACAGCCAATCAGCCCCAGCATTTT.

The V and J genes are TRBV7-9 and TRBJ2-1; 9 nucleotides agree with TRBD2. Losses at the gene ends were 1 base for V and 6 bases for J; bases not matched to a gene: 7. Per germline, CDR1 SEHNR and CDR2 FQNEAQ (reference sequence). This CDR3 region has 16 residues. CDR3 sequence reads: CASSLVAGAKTNEQFF. Written as DNA, the CDR3 is TGTGCCAGCAGCTTAGTAGCGGGGGCTAAAACCAATGAGCAGTTCTTC.